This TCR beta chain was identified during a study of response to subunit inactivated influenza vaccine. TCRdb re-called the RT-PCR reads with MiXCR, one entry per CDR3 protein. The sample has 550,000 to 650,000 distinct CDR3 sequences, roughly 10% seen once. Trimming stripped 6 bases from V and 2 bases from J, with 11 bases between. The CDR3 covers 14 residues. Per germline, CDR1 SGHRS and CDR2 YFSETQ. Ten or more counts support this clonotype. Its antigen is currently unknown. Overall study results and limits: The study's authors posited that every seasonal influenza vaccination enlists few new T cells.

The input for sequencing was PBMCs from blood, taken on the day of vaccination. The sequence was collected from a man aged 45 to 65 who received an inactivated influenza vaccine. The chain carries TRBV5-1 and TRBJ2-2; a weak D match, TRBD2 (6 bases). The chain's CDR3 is CASKDGTNTGELFF. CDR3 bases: TGCGCCAGCAAGGACGGGACTAACACCGGGGAGCTGTTTTTT.